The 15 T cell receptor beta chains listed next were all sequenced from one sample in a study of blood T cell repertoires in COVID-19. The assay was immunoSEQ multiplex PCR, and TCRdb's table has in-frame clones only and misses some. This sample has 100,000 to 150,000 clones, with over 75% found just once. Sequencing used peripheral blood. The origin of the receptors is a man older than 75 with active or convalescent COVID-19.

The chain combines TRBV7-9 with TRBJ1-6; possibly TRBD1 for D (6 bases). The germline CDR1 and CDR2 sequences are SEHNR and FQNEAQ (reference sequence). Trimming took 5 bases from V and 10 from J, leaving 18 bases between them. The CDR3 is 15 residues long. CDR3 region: CASSPERGGRSPLHF. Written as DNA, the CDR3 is TGTGCCAGCAGCCCCGAGAGGGGGGGTCGATCACCCCTCCACTTT.

The CDR3, as DNA: TGTGCCAGCAGTTTATTCGGGGACAGGGGGATTCAACTGAACACTGAAGCTTTCTTT. Its translation is CASSLFGDRGIQLNTEAFF. This rearrangement joins TRBV27 to TRBJ1-1, with TRBD1 matching 11 bases. This CDR3 has 19 amino acids. The germline V gene has CDR1 MNHEY and CDR2 SMNVEV (reference sequence). V was clipped by 1 base and J by 0 bases; unmatched bases: 10.

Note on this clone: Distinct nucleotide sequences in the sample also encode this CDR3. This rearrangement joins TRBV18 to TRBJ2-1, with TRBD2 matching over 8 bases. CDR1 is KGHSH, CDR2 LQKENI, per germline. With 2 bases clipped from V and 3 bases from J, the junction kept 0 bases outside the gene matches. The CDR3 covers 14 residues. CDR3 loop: CASSPSGGYNEQFF. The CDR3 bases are TGTGCCAGCTCACCAAGCGGGGGCTACAATGAGCAGTTCTTC.

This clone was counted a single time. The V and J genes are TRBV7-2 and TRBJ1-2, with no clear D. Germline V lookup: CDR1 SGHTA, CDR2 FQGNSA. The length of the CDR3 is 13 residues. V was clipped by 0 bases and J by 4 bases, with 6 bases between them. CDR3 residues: CASSLAEGYGYTF. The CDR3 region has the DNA TGTGCCAGCAGCTTAGCGGAGGGCTATGGCTACACCTTC.

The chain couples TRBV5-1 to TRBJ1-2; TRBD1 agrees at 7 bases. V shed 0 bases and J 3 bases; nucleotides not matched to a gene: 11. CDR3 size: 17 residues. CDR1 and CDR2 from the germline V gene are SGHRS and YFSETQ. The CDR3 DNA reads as TGCGCCAGCAGCTTGGTAGGGGGCGGCGCGACCTACTATGGCTACACCTTC. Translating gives CASSLVGGGATYYGYTF.

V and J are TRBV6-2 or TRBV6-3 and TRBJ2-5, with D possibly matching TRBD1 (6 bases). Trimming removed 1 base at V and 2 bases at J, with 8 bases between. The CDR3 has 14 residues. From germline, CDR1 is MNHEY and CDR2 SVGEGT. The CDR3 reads CASSYFGQQETQYF. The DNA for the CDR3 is TGTGCCAGCAGTTACTTCGGACAGCAAGAGACCCAGTACTTC.

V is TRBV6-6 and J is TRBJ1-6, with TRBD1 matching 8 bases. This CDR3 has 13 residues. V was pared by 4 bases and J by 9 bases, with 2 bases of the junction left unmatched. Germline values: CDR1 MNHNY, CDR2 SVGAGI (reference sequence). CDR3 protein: CASSSTGVSPLHF. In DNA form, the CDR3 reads TGTGCCAGCAGTTCGACAGGGGTTTCACCCCTCCACTTT.

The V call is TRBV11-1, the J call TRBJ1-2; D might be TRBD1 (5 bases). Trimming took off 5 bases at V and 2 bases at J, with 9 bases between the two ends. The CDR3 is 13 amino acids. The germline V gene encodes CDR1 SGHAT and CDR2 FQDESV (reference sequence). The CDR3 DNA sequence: TGTGCCAGCAGCCGAGACAGAAACTATGGCTACACCTTC. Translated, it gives CASSRDRNYGYTF.

CDR3 DNA: TGTGCCAGTAGTATGCAGTGGAACTATGGCTACACCTTC. Amino acid sequence: CASSMQWNYGYTF. This rearrangement joins TRBV19 to TRBJ1-2; D not certain. The CDR3 is 13 residues long. The ends were cut back, 3 bases at V and 2 bases at J, with 7 bases in the middle. CDR1 and CDR2 (germline): LNHDA, SQIVND (reference sequence).

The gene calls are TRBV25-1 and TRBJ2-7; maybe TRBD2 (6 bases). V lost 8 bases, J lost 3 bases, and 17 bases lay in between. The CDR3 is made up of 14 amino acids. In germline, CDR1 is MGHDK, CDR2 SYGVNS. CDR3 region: CASSTRTGGYEQYF. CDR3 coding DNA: TGTGCCAGCTCGACGAGGACCGGGGGCTACGAGCAGTACTTC.

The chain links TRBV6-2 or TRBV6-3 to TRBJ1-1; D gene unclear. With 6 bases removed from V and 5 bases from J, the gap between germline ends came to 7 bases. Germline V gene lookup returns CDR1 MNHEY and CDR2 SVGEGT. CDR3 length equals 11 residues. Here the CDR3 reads CASSTGTEAFF. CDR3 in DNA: TGTGCCAGCAGCACGGGGACTGAAGCTTTCTTT.

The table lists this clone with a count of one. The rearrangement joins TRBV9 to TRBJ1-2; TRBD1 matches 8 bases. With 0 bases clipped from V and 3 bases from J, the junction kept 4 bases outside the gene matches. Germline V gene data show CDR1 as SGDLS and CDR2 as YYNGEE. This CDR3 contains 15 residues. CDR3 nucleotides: TGTGCCAGCAGCGTAGTTGGGACAGGAGACTATGGCTACACCTTC. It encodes CASSVVGTGDYGYTF.

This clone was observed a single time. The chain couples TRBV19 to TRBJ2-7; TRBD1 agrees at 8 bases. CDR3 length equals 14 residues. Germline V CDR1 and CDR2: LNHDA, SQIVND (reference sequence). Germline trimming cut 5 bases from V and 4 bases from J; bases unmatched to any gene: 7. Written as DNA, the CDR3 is TGTGCCAGTAGTTCTGCAGGGGGCGGATACGAGCAGTACTTC. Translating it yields CASSSAGGGYEQYF.

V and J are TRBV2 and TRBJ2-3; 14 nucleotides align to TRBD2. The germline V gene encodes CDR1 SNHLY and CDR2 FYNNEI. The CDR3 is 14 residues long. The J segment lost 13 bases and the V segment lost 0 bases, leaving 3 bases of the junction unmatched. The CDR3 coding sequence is TGTGCCAGCAGTGAAGCAGGACTAGCGGGGGGAAAGTATTTT. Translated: CASSEAGLAGGKYF.

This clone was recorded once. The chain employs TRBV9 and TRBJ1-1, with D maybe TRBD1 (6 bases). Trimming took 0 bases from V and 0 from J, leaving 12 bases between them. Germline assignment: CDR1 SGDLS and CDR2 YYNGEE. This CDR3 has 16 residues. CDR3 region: CASSVAGQGMNTEAFF. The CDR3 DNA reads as TGTGCCAGCAGCGTAGCAGGGCAGGGGATGAACACTGAAGCTTTCTTT.